This record covers a single TCR beta chain. V lost 9 bases, J lost 0 bases, and 5 bases stayed unmatched. The germline gives CDR1 SNHLY, CDR2 FYNNEI. CDR3 length equals 15 residues. Amplification used 60 Vbeta primers and 13 Jbeta primers. The protocol was immunoSEQ multiplex PCR, while the TCRdb copy is restricted to in-frame clones and leaves out a portion. This sample yields approximately 150,000 clones, of which around nine tenths are seen a single time; 0.85% to 1% belongs to the top ten. These data belong to a study of cytomegalovirus exposure and HLA in healthy donors. Sequenced sample: PBMCs. The V gene is TRBV2, the J gene TRBJ2-3; 11 bases are a match to TRBD2. This receptor was obtained from a woman aged 25-40 years in good health and CMV-seronegative. The CDR3 sequence: CASRLAGISTDTQYF. CDR3 nucleotide sequence: TGTGCCAGTAGACTAGCGGGGATTAGCACAGATACGCAGTATTTT.